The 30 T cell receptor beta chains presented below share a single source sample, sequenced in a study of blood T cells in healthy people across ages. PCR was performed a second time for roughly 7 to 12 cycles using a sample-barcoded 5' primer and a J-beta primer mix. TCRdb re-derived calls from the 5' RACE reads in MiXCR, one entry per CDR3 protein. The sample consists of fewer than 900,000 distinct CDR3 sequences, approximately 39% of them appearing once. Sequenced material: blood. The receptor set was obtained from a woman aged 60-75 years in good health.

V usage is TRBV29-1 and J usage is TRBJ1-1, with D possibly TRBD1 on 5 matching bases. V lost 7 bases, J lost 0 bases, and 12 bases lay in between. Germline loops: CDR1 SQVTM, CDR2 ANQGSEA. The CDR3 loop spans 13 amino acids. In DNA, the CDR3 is TGCAGCGCCTCGACAGTGATGAACACTGAAGCTTTCTTT. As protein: CSASTVMNTEAFF.

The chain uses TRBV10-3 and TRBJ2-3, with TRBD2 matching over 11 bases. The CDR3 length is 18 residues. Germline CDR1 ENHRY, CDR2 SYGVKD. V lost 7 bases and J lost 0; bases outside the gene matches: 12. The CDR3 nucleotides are TGTGCCATCAAGCCCGATACACTAGCGGGGGTTAGCACAGATACGCAGTATTTT. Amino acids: CAIKPDTLAGVSTDTQYF.

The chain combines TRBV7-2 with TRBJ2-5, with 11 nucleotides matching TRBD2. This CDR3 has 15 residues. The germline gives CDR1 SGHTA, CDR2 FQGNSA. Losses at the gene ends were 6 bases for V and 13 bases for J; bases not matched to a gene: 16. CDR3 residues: CASRMTSGAYNEPYF. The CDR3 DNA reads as TGTGCCAGCAGGATGACTAGCGGGGCTTACAATGAGCCGTACTTC.

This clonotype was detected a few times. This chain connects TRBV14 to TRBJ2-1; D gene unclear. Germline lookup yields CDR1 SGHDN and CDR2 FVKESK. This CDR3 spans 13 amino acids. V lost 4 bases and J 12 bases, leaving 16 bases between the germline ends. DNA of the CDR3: TGTGCCAGCAGCCCCCGACAATGGGCCAGGCAGTTCTTC. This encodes CASSPRQWARQFF.

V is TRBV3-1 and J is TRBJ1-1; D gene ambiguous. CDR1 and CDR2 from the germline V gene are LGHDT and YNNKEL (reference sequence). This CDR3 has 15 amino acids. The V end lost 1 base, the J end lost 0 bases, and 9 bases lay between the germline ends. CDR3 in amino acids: CASSQGELMNTEAFF. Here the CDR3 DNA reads TGTGCCAGCAGCCAAGGAGAGCTCATGAACACTGAAGCTTTCTTT.

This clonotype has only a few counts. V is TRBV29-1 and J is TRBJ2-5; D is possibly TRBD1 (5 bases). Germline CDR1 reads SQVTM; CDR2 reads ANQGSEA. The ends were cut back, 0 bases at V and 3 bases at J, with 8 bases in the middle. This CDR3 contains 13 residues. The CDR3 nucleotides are TGCAGCGTTGAAGAGGGGCTAGAAGAGACCCAGTACTTC. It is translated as CSVEEGLEETQYF. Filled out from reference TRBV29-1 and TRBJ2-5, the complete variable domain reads SAVISQKPSRDICQRGTSLTIQCQVDSQVTMMFWYRQQPGQSLTLIATANQGSEATYESGFVIDKFPISRPNLTFSTLTVSNMSPEDSSIYLCSVEEGLEETQYFGPGTRLLVL.

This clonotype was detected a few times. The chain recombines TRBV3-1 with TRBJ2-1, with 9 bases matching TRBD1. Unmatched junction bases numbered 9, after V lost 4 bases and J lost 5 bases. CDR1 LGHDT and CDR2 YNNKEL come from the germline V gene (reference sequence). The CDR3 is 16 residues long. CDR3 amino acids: CASSPFTGGVNNEQFF. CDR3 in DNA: TGTGCCAGCAGCCCCTTCACAGGGGGCGTGAACAATGAGCAGTTCTTC.

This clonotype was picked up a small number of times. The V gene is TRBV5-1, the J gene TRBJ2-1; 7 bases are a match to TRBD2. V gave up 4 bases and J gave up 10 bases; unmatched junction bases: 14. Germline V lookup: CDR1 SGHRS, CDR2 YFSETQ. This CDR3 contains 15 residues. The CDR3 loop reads CASSPGEGLRGEQFF. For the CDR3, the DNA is TGCGCCAGCAGCCCCGGGGAGGGCCTTAGGGGCGAGCAGTTCTTC.

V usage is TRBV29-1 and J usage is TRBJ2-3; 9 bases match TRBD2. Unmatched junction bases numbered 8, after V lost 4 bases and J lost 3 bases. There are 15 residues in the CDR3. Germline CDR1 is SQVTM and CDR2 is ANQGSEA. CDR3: CSVAVTSGLTDTQYF. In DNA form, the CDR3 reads TGCAGCGTTGCTGTCACTAGCGGGCTGACAGATACGCAGTATTTT.

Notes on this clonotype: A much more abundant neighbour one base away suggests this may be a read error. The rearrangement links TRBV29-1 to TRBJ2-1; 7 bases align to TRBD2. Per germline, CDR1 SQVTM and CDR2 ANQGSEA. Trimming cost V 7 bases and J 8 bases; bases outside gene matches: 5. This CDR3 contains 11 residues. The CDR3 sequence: CSGGEGHEQFF. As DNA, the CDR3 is TGCAGCGGGGGGGAGGGCCATGAGCAGTTCTTC.

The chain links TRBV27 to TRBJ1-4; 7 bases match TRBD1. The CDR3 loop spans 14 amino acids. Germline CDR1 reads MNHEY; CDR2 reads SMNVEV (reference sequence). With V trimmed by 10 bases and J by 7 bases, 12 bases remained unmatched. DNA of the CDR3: TGTGCCACTAAGCCAGACAGGGCCTTTGAAAAACTGTTTTTT. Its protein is CATKPDRAFEKLFF.

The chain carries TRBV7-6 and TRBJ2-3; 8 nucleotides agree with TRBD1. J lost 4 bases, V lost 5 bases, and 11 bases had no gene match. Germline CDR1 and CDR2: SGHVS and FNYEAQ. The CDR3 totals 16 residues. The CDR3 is CASSGIRGLDSDTQYF. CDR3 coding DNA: TGTGCCAGCAGCGGAATCAGGGGGCTGGATTCAGATACGCAGTATTTT.

This CDR3 is CASKGLAVTHNEQFF. CDR3 nucleotide sequence: TGCGCCAGCAAGGGACTAGCGGTGACCCACAATGAGCAGTTCTTC. V usage is TRBV10-1 and J usage is TRBJ2-1, with TRBD2 identical over 11 bases. This CDR3 is 15 amino acids long. The germline CDR1 and CDR2 sequences are WNHNN and SYGVQD (reference sequence). J lost 5 bases, V lost 7 bases, and 7 bases had no gene match.

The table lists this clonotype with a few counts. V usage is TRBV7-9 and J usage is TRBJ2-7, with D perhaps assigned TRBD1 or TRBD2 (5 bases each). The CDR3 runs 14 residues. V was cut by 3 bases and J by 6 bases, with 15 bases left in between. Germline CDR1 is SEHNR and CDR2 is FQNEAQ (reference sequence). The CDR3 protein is CASSFQGRGVEQYF. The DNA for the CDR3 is TGTGCCAGCAGCTTTCAAGGTAGAGGGGTCGAGCAGTACTTC.

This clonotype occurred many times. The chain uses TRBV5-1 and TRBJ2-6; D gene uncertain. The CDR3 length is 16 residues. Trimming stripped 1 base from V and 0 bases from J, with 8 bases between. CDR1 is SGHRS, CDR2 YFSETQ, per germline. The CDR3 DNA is TGCGCCAGCAGCTTGAGTGTCGGCTCTGGGGCCAACGTCCTGACTTTC. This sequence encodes CASSLSVGSGANVLTF.

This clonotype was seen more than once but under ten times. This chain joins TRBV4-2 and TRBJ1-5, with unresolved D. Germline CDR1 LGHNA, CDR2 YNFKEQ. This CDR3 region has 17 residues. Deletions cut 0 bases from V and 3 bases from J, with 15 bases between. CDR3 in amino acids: CASSQDPQRAYNQPQHF. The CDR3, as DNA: TGTGCCAGCAGCCAAGATCCGCAACGAGCGTACAATCAGCCCCAGCATTTT.

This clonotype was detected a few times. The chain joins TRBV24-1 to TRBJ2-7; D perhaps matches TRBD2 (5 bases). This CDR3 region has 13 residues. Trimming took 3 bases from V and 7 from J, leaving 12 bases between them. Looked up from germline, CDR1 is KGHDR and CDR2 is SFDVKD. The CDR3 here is CATSDRLIGEQYF. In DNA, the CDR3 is TGTGCCACCAGTGATCGACTAATCGGGGAGCAGTACTTC.

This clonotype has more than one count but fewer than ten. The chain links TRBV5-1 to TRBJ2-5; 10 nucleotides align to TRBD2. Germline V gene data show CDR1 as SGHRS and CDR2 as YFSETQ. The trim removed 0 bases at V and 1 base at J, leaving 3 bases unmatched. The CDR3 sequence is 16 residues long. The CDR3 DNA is TGCGCCAGCAGCTTGGGGACTAGCGGAAGCCAAGAGACCCAGTACTTC. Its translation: CASSLGTSGSQETQYF.

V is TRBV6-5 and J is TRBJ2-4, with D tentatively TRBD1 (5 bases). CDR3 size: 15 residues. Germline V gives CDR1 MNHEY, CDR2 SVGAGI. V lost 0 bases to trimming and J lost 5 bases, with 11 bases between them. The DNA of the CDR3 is TGTGCCAGCAGTTACTCTTGGACATCCGAAAACATTCAGTACTTC. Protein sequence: CASSYSWTSENIQYF.

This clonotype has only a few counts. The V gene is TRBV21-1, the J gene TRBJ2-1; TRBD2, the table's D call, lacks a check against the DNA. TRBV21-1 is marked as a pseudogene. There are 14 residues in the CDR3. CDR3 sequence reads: CASSSRTRYNEQFF. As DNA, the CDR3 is TGTGCCAGCAGCAGCCGGACTCGATACAATGAGCAGTTCTTC.

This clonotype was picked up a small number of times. The CDR3 region has the DNA TGTGCCAGCAGCTTCGGGGACGTAGAATATGGCTACACCTTC. Encoded protein: CASSFGDVEYGYTF. The chain links TRBV13 to TRBJ1-2, with D possibly being TRBD1 (5 bases). The germline V gene encodes CDR1 PRHDT and CDR2 FYEKMQ (reference sequence). V lost 3 bases and J 5 bases, leaving 13 bases between the germline ends. This CDR3 is 14 amino acids long.

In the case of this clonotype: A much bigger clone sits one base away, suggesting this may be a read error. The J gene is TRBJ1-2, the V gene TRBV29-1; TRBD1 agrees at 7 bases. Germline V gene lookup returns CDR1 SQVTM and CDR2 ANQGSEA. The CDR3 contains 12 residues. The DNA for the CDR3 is TGCAGCGTTGACGGGACAGATTATGTCTACACCTTC. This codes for CSVDGTDYVYTF.

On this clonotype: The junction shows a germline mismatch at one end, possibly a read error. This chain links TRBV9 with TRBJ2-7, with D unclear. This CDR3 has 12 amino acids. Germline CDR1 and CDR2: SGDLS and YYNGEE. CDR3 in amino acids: CASSVPSHEQYF. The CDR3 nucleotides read TGTGCCAGCAGCGTCCCCTCCCACGAGCAGTACTTC.

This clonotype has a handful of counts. The CDR3 DNA follows: TGTGCCAGCAGTCATCCCGGGACTAGCGGGGAGAATGAGCAGTTCTTC. Amino acids: CASSHPGTSGENEQFF. This chain links TRBV6-7 with TRBJ2-1; 13 bases agree with TRBD2. TRBV6-7 is an ORF, with its function uncertain. CDR3 length equals 16 residues. V was clipped by 5 bases and J by 7 bases; unmatched bases: 8.

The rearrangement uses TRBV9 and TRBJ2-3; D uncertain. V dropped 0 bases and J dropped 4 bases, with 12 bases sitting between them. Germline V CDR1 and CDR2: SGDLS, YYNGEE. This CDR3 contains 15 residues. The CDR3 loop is CASSVGAGRADTQYF. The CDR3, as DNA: TGTGCCAGCAGCGTAGGGGCAGGCCGGGCAGATACGCAGTATTTT.

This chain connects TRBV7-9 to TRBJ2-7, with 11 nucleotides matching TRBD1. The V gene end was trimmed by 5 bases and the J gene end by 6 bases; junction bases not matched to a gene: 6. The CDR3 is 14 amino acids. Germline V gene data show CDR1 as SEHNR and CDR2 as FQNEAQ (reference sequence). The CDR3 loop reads CASSKAGTGGEQYF. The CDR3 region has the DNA TGTGCCAGCAGCAAAGCCGGGACAGGGGGCGAGCAGTACTTC.

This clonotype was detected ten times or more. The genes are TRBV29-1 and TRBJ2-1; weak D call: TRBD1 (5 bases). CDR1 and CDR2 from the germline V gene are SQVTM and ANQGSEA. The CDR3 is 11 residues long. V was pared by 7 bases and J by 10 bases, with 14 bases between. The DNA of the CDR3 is TGCAGCGGGGGCTTGGGGCCCGAGCAGTTCTTC. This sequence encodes CSGGLGPEQFF.

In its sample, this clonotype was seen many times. The CDR3 reads CASSPNPHGIQYF. CDR3 nucleotide sequence: TGTGCCAGCAGCCCAAATCCCCACGGCATTCAGTACTTC. The chain couples TRBV3-1 to TRBJ2-4; no clear D. V shed 4 bases and J shed 9 bases, with 13 bases lying between them. CDR3 length equals 13 residues. CDR1 LGHDT and CDR2 YNNKEL come from the germline V gene (reference sequence).

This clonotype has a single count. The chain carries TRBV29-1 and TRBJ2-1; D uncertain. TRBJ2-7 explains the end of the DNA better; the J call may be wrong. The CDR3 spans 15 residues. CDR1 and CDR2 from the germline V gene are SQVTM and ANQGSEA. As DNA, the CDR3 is TGCAGCTCTGCGGTTAGCTCGGGCTCCTACAATGAGCAGTACTTC. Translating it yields CSSAVSSGSYNEQYF.

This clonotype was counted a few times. CDR3 protein: CASSERYGADTQYF. DNA for the CDR3: TGTGCCAGCAGTGAGAGGTATGGCGCAGATACGCAGTATTTT. This chain links TRBV2 with TRBJ2-3; unclear D gene. V lost 3 bases and J 4 bases, leaving 11 bases between the germline ends. Germline CDR1 and CDR2: SNHLY and FYNNEI. CDR3 length equals 14 residues.